These T cell receptor beta chains were read from a single sample in a study of PD-1 blockade in classical Hodgkin lymphoma. The assay was immunoSEQ multiplex PCR, and TCRdb's table has in-frame clones only and misses some. The repertoire holds about 20,000 clones, with roughly 72% as singletons. Sequencing was performed on peripheral blood mononuclear cells (PBMCs), taken before the fourth cycle of nivolumab. These TCRs come from a human donor with classical Hodgkin lymphoma. CDR3s include the opening cysteine and the closing phenylalanine or tryptophan. D genes are given only for firm matches. Size values are once, few and many counts, or a class for expanded clones, and some rows have none.

d_gene,j_gene,abundance,v_gene,CDR3aa,CDR3nt
-,TRBJ2-7,-,TRBV6-6,CASSSRQDEQYF,TGTGCCAGCAGTTCGAGGCAGGACGAGCAGTACTTC
-,TRBJ1-6,-,TRBV6-5,CASRPAAYNSPLHF,TGTGCCAGCCGACCGGCCGCCTATAATTCACCCCTCCACTTT
-,TRBJ2-5,-,TRBV7-9,CASSLNTQTQYF,TGTGCCAGCAGCTTAAACACCCAGACCCAGTACTTC
-,TRBJ1-1,-,TRBV6-1,CAASNRASEAFF,TGTGCCGCTTCCAACAGGGCGAGTGAAGCTTTCTTT
-,TRBJ2-1,once,TRBV4-1,CASSQAGLGSYNEQFF,TGCGCCAGCAGCCAAGCGGGACTTGGCTCCTACAATGAGCAGTTCTTC
-,TRBJ1-6,-,TRBV2,CASKWGGSSPLHF,TGTGCCAGCAAGTGGGGGGGCTCGTCACCCCTCCACTTT
TRBD2,TRBJ2-7,-,TRBV29-1,CSVGGGRHEQYF,TGCAGCGTTGGGGGCGGGAGACACGAGCAGTACTTC
-,TRBJ2-6,-,TRBV4-3,CASSQATGPGANVLTF,TGCGCCAGCAGCCAGGCCACAGGGCCCGGGGCCAACGTCCTGACTTTC
-,TRBJ1-4,-,TRBV5-6,CASSLLDATNEKLFF,TGTGCCAGCAGCTTGTTGGATGCAACTAATGAAAAACTGTTTTTT
-,TRBJ2-7,few,TRBV7-9,CASSLYRDEAYEQYF,TGTGCCAGCAGCTTATACAGGGACGAAGCCTACGAGCAGTACTTC
TRBD2,TRBJ2-1,-,TRBV18,CASSPPWIAGASYNEQFF,TGTGCCAGCTCACCACCGTGGATAGCGGGGGCTTCCTACAATGAGCAGTTCTTC
-,TRBJ1-2,-,TRBV9,CASSVAETALYGYTF,TGTGCCAGCAGCGTAGCTGAAACAGCTCTTTATGGCTACACCTTC
-,TRBJ2-3,-,TRBV7-2,CASSLAVATDTQYF,TGTGCCAGCAGCTTAGCGGTGGCCACAGATACGCAGTATTTT
TRBD1,TRBJ1-1,many,TRBV27,CASSLGQGWNTEAFF,TGTGCCAGCAGTCTGGGACAGGGTTGGAACACTGAAGCTTTCTTT
-,TRBJ1-6,-,TRBV7-9,CASSLGLNNSPLHF,TGTGCCAGCAGCCTAGGACTGAATAATTCACCCCTCCACTTT
TRBD1,TRBJ2-5,-,TRBV4-1,CASRGQGRIQETQYF,TGCGCCAGCAGGGGACAGGGAAGAATCCAAGAGACCCAGTACTTC
-,TRBJ2-3,-,TRBV2,CASSKPLTGIGTDTQYF,TGTGCCAGCAGTAAACCCCTAACAGGGATCGGGACGGATACGCAGTATTTT
-,TRBJ1-3,few,TRBV4-1,CASSEEERAGNTIYF,TGCGCCAGCAGCGAAGAGGAGAGGGCTGGAAACACCATATATTTT
-,TRBJ2-7,-,TRBV5-8,CASSLGGPGDEQYF,TGTGCCAGCAGCTTGGGGGGCCCGGGGGACGAGCAGTACTTC
TRBD1,TRBJ2-3,once,TRBV10-3,CAIAQSTGGTSTDTQYF,TGTGCCATCGCCCAATCGACAGGGGGTACTAGCACAGATACGCAGTATTTT
TRBD1,TRBJ2-7,few,TRBV7-9,CASSYRDRPYEQYF,TGTGCCAGCAGCTACCGGGACAGGCCCTACGAGCAGTACTTC
TRBD1,TRBJ1-1,-,TRBV5-4,CASRPGQGAAFF,TGTGCCAGCAGACCGGGACAGGGGGCAGCTTTCTTT
TRBD2,TRBJ2-7,-,TRBV7-2,CASSRDGGNYEQYF,TGTGCCAGCAGCCGGGACGGGGGGAACTACGAGCAGTACTTC
TRBD2,TRBJ2-7,-,TRBV5-5,CASSSGLADSYEQYF,TGTGCCAGCAGCTCCGGACTAGCGGACTCCTACGAGCAGTACTTC
-,TRBJ1-4,-,TRBV6-5,CASSSLVGSEKLFF,TGTGCCAGCAGTTCCTTAGTCGGGAGTGAAAAACTGTTTTTT
TRBD2,TRBJ2-1,few,TRBV7-2,CASSGGLHNEQFF,TGTGCCAGTAGCGGGGGGCTCCACAATGAGCAGTTCTTC
TRBD2,TRBJ2-1,-,TRBV27,CASSPPAGAGYNEQFF,TGTGCCAGCAGTCCCCCCGCGGGAGCGGGCTACAATGAGCAGTTCTTC
-,TRBJ1-4,-,TRBV29-1,CSVSTATYEKLFF,TGCAGCGTCTCGACAGCCACCTATGAAAAACTGTTTTTT
-,TRBJ1-5,-,TRBV27,CASSFGGLGVGSNQPQHF,TGTGCCAGCAGTTTCGGAGGGTTGGGGGTGGGAAGCAATCAGCCCCAGCATTTT
TRBD2,TRBJ2-7,-,TRBV7-2,CASSRHRRGKLDEQYF,TGTGCCAGCAGCCGACACCGGCGGGGGAAGTTGGACGAGCAGTACTTC
-,TRBJ2-5,-,TRBV30,CAWSVQGQETQYF,TGTGCCTGGAGTGTACAGGGACAAGAGACCCAGTACTTC
-,TRBJ1-3,-,TRBV5-6,CASSLVSSPGNTIYF,TGTGCCAGCAGCTTGGTGTCAAGTCCTGGAAACACCATATATTTT
-,TRBJ1-4,-,TRBV7-9,CAITTPNNEKLFF,TGTGCCATTACGACACCGAATAATGAAAAACTGTTTTTT
TRBD1,TRBJ1-2,-,TRBV2,CASIPGQGAYGYTF,TGTGCCAGCATACCGGGACAGGGGGCTTATGGCTACACCTTC
-,TRBJ1-1,-,TRBV29-1,CSVAETEAFF,TGCAGCGTTGCAGAGACTGAAGCTTTCTTT
TRBD1,TRBJ1-5,few,TRBV19,CASSGQAVNQPQHF,TGTGCCAGTAGCGGACAGGCGGTGAACCAGCCCCAGCATTTT
-,TRBJ1-1,medium-sized,TRBV7-9,CASSRNQGNTEAFF,TGTGCCAGCAGCCGAAACCAGGGGAACACTGAAGCTTTCTTT
-,TRBJ1-1,once,TRBV5-5,CASSLEDVDTEAFF,TGTGCCAGCAGCTTGGAGGACGTGGACACTGAAGCTTTCTTT
TRBD2,TRBJ2-1,once,TRBV29-1,CSVEASGRIHNEQFF,TGCAGCGTTGAAGCTAGCGGGAGGATACACAATGAGCAGTTCTTC
TRBD1,TRBJ1-2,-,TRBV10-1,CASSGDRITNYGYTF,TGCGCCAGCAGTGGGGACAGGATAACTAACTATGGCTACACCTTC
-,TRBJ2-1,-,TRBV7-3,CASSSAGLSEYNEQFF,TGTGCCAGCAGCTCTGCGGGGCTAAGTGAATACAATGAGCAGTTCTTC
-,TRBJ1-3,-,TRBV29-1,CSVGGPSGNTIYF,TGCAGCGTAGGGGGGCCCTCTGGAAACACCATATATTTT
TRBD2,TRBJ2-7,once,TRBV5-1,CASSVRGLAGDEQYF,TGCGCCAGCAGCGTAAGGGGACTAGCGGGAGACGAGCAGTACTTC
-,TRBJ1-2,few,TRBV2,CASTPNYGYTF,TGTGCCAGCACACCTAACTATGGCTACACCTTC
TRBD1,TRBJ2-4,-,TRBV27,CASSSPGQGRNIQYF,TGTGCCAGCAGTTCCCCGGGACAGGGTCGAAACATTCAGTACTTC
-,TRBJ2-7,medium-sized,TRBV2,CASSAESIVDEQYF,TGTGCCAGCAGTGCCGAGTCAATAGTAGACGAGCAGTACTTC
-,TRBJ1-1,-,TRBV5-1,CASSLPGLTEAFF,TGCGCCAGCAGCTTACCAGGTCTTACTGAAGCTTTCTTT
TRBD2,TRBJ2-5,-,TRBV5-1,CASSLTSGEETQYF,TGCGCCAGCAGCTTGACTAGCGGGGAAGAGACCCAGTACTTC